The 16 T cell receptor beta chains given below trace back to one sample, sequenced in a study of sequential checkpoint blockade in melanoma. Produced via immunoSEQ multiplex PCR; TCRdb's table is partial and in-frame only. Found here are under 20,000 clones, 80% of them singletons; the top ten hold approximately 12%. Treatment in this sample: randomized to nivolumab then ipilimumab (arm A) or the reverse (arm B). This sample comprised CD8+ T cells sorted from blood (inferred from file names), obtained from a patient given nivolumab and ipilimumab in sequence. The receptors were sampled from a human donor with melanoma.

The chain has TRBV28 and TRBJ1-2; D gene uncertain. Trimming removed 7 bases at V and 2 bases at J, with 26 bases between. CDR1 and CDR2 (germline): MDHEN, SYDVKM. The CDR3 has 18 residues. CDR3 protein: CASIPFGADSLENYGYTF. The DNA for the CDR3 is TGTGCCAGCATCCCCTTCGGAGCCGACTCCCTTGAAAACTATGGCTACACCTTC.

The chain couples TRBV27 to TRBJ2-5; TRBD1 is a possible D gene (6 bases). Germline CDR1 is MNHEY and CDR2 is SMNVEV (reference sequence). The CDR3 sequence is 14 residues long. V was clipped by 6 bases and J by 2 bases, with 13 bases between them. The CDR3 DNA follows: TGTGCCAGCAGACCCCTACAGGGACAAGAGACCCAGTACTTC. This codes for CASRPLQGQETQYF.

The genes are TRBV4-1 and TRBJ1-2; possible D gene TRBD1, 5 bases. Germline values: CDR1 MGHRA, CDR2 YSYEKL. Trimming removed 0 bases from V and 2 bases from J, with 16 bases in between. The CDR3 runs to 17 residues. CDR3 sequence: CASSQEGGDSFNYGYTF. In DNA, the CDR3 is TGCGCCAGCAGCCAAGAGGGTGGGGACTCGTTCAACTATGGCTACACCTTC.

V gene TRBV28 combines with J gene TRBJ2-7; no definite D call. Trimming cost V 3 bases and J 3 bases, with 9 bases left between them. There are 13 residues in the CDR3. The germline CDR1 and CDR2 sequences are MDHEN and SYDVKM. This CDR3 is CASSFSRIYEQYF. The DNA for the CDR3 is TGTGCCAGCAGTTTTTCGCGGATCTACGAGCAGTACTTC.

This chain uses TRBV19 with TRBJ1-6; the match to TRBD1 covers 9 bases. With V trimmed by 8 bases and J by 8 bases, 7 bases remained unmatched. The CDR3 covers 14 residues. CDR1 and CDR2 (germline): LNHDA, SQIVND (reference sequence). The CDR3 DNA follows: TGTGCCAGTTCCTTGTGGACAGGGGATTCACCCCTCCACTTT. Its protein is CASSLWTGDSPLHF.

V and J are TRBV21-1 and TRBJ1-5. TRBV21-1 is reported as a pseudogene. This CDR3 is 14 amino acids long. The CDR3 region has the DNA TGTGCCAGCAGACGGCAGGGAGGAAATCAGCCCCAGCATTTT. Its translation is CASRRQGGNQPQHF.

The chain links TRBV15 to TRBJ1-4; D may be TRBD1 (5 bases). V shed 4 bases and J shed 11 bases, with 17 bases lying between them. Germline CDR1 LNHNV, CDR2 YYDKDF (reference sequence). The CDR3 spans 14 residues. CDR3 nucleotide sequence: TGTGCCACCAGCACAGGGTTCTCCGACGGTAAACTGTTTTTT. It codes for CATSTGFSDGKLFF.

The J gene is TRBJ2-2, the V gene TRBV28, with 14 bases matching TRBD2. The length of the CDR3 is 16 residues. Germline V gene data show CDR1 as MDHEN and CDR2 as SYDVKM. V trimming: 8 bases; J trimming: 3 bases; junction bases outside the gene matches: 5. CDR3 sequence (DNA): TGTGCCAGCCAAGGACTAGCGGGAGGCTACACCGGGGAGCTGTTTTTT. Amino acids: CASQGLAGGYTGELFF.

Concerning this clone itself: This same CDR3 is encoded by further DNA sequences in the sample. The chain recombines TRBV18 with TRBJ2-7; a weak D match, TRBD2 (5 bases). Germline CDR1 is KGHSH and CDR2 is LQKENI. V was trimmed by 0 bases and J by 1 base, leaving 7 bases between them. This CDR3 contains 14 residues. The CDR3 protein is CASSPPGGSYEQYF. DNA of the CDR3: TGTGCCAGCTCACCACCCGGAGGATCCTACGAGCAGTACTTC. The variable domain in full, completed from reference TRBV18 and TRBJ2-7, reads NAGVMQNPRHLVRRRGQEARLRCSPMKGHSHVYWYRQLPEEGLKFMVYLQKENIIDESGMPKERFSAEFPKEGPSILRIQQVVRGDSAAYFCASSPPGGSYEQYFGPGTRLTVT.

The chain links TRBV7-8 to TRBJ1-1, with D possibly matching TRBD1 (6 bases). Trimming took 5 bases from V and 1 from J, leaving 11 bases between them. CDR1 SGHVS and CDR2 FQNEAQ come from the germline V gene. The CDR3 runs to 14 residues. The CDR3: CASSLLTGNTEAFF. DNA of the CDR3: TGTGCCAGCAGCCTACTGACAGGGAACACTGAAGCTTTCTTT.

The chain carries TRBV19 and TRBJ1-5; TRBD1 might be the D (5 bases). The CDR3 contains 13 residues. CDR1 is LNHDA and CDR2 is SQIVND in the germline V gene (reference sequence). The ends were cut back, 6 bases at V and 1 base at J, with 7 bases in the middle. As DNA, the CDR3 is TGTGCCAGTAGGACAGCCAGCAATCAGCCCCAGCATTTT. It yields the protein CASRTASNQPQHF.

This clone was observed a single time. The chain employs TRBV19 and TRBJ2-7; 7 positions match TRBD2. CDR3 length: 14 residues. V lost 2 bases, J lost 5 bases, and 6 bases stayed unmatched. Germline CDR1 LNHDA, CDR2 SQIVND (reference sequence). CDR3 nucleotide sequence: TGTGCCAGTAGTATAACTAGCGAAATAAACGAGCAGTACTTC. It yields the protein CASSITSEINEQYF.

This clone was detected a few times. The chain couples TRBV6-6 to TRBJ1-2, with D perhaps matching TRBD1 (5 bases). Trimming removed 6 bases at V and 4 bases at J, with 15 bases between. The CDR3 has 14 amino acids. Per the germline V gene, CDR1 is MNHNY and CDR2 is SVGAGI (reference sequence). The DNA of the CDR3 is TGTGCCAGCAGCAGCGTGGGGGGGTCCTATGGCTACACCTTC. Amino acid sequence: CASSSVGGSYGYTF.

The chain joins TRBV13 to TRBJ2-7; D possibly corresponds to TRBD1 (6 bases). Trimming left V 2 bases short and J 0 bases short, with 11 bases between. Germline V gives CDR1 PRHDT, CDR2 FYEKMQ (reference sequence). CDR3 length: 15 residues. In DNA form, the CDR3 reads TGTGCCAGCAGCTTAATACAGGACAGCTCCTACGAGCAGTACTTC. Protein sequence: CASSLIQDSSYEQYF.

The DNA of the CDR3 is TGCGCCAGCAGCCAAGAGTGGACAGGGACCTCCTACGAGCAGTACTTC. The encoded protein is CASSQEWTGTSYEQYF. The rearrangement joins TRBV4-1 to TRBJ2-7; 8 nucleotides agree with TRBD1. Per germline, CDR1 MGHRA and CDR2 YSYEKL. CDR3 length: 16 amino acids. V shed 0 bases, J shed 0 bases, and the junction held 4 bases outside the gene matches.

This clone was picked up a small number of times. The identical CDR3 is also encoded by other nucleotide sequences in the sample. Here the CDR3 reads CASSLIDYGYTF. The CDR3 DNA reads as TGTGCCAGCAGCCTTATCGACTATGGCTACACCTTC. The gene calls are TRBV5-6 and TRBJ1-2; D call uncertain. Per germline, CDR1 SGHDT and CDR2 YYEEEE. The CDR3 runs to 12 residues. Trimming left V 4 bases short and J 3 bases short, with 7 bases between.